This T cell receptor (beta chain) was sequenced in a study of T-cell memory formation after mild COVID-19. Study in general: Clusters of TCRs were largely donor specific. Study results and limitations: Day 15 to 85 contractors were CD4/CD8 balanced; later expanders leaned CD4+.

This clonotype was seen many times. Antigen: not known. CDR1 SNHLY and CDR2 FYNNEI come from the germline V gene. CDR3 size: 13 residues. Deletions cut 4 bases from V and 3 bases from J, with 9 bases between. TCRdb independently ran MiXCR on the 5' RACE reads; one entry per CDR3 protein. Here the sample spans just under 550,000 distinct CDR3 sequences, approximately 20% being singletons. The V and J genes are TRBV2 and TRBJ2-5, with D perhaps TRBD2 (6 bases). Sequenced material: PBMCs or a T cell subset sorted from them (not recorded which). This TCR derives from an adult woman who had mild COVID-19 (a few samples of this study predate the infection). Cell type and time point are not known. CDR3 region: CASSGDWEETQYF. In nucleotides, the CDR3 is TGTGCCAGCAGTGGGGACTGGGAAGAGACCCAGTACTTC. The entire variable domain, with the rest obtained from reference TRBV2 and TRBJ2-5, is as follows: EPEVTQTPSHQVTQMGQEVILRCVPISNHLYFYWYRQILGQKVEFLVSFYNNEISEKSEIFDDQFSVERPDGSNFTLKIRSTKLEDSAMYFCASSGDWEETQYFGPGTRLLVL.